One and the same sample provided the 2 T cell receptor beta chains below, sequenced in a study of T cell responses to AZD1222 COVID-19 vaccine. TCRdb's copy holds only in-frame clones and misses some; the assay was immunoSEQ multiplex PCR. The table has around 100,000 clones, about nine tenths seen once. The material was peripheral blood, obtained on day 0 of AZD1222 vaccination. These receptors originate from an adult in good health.

The chain links TRBV29-1 to TRBJ1-2; D unresolved. CDR1 SQVTM and CDR2 ANQGSEA come from the germline V gene. V was pared by 4 bases and J by 6 bases, with 12 bases between. The CDR3 covers 12 residues. This chain's CDR3 is CSVGTFFDGYTF. In nucleotides, the CDR3 is TGCAGCGTTGGGACCTTCTTTGATGGCTACACCTTC. Full variable domain (missing parts from reference TRBV29-1 and TRBJ1-2): SAVISQKPSRDICQRGTSLTIQCQVDSQVTMMFWYRQQPGQSLTLIATANQGSEATYESGFVIDKFPISRPNLTFSTLTVSNMSPEDSSIYLCSVGTFFDGYTFGSGTRLTVV.

The chain has TRBV7-9 and TRBJ1-5; the match to TRBD1 covers 12 bases. CDR1 is SEHNR and CDR2 is FQNEAQ in the germline V gene (reference sequence). Trimming took 2 bases from V and 0 from J; bases not matched to a gene: 2. The CDR3 has 17 residues. CDR3 DNA sequence: TGTGCCAGCAGCTTACGGGACAGGGGGCGTAGCAATCAGCCCCAGCATTTT. Amino acids: CASSLRDRGRSNQPQHF.